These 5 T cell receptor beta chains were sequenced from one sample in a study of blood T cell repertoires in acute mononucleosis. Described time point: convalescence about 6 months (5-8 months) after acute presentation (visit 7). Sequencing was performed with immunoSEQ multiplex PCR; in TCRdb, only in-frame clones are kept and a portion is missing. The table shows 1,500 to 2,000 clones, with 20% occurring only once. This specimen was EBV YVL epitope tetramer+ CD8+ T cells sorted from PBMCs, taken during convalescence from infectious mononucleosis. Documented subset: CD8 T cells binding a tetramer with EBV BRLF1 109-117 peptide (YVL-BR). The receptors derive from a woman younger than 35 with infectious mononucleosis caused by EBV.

The CDR3 DNA is TGTGCCAGCAGTTGGACAGCCTCCTACGAGCAGTACTTC. Its translation: CASSWTASYEQYF. The rearrangement joins TRBV7-9 to TRBJ2-7; tentative D call: TRBD1 (6 bases). V dropped 6 bases and J dropped 0 bases, with 9 bases sitting between them. Germline V gives CDR1 SEHNR, CDR2 FQNEAQ (reference sequence). The CDR3 extends over 13 amino acids.

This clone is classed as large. CDR3 protein: CASSLGATSRSYEQYF. As DNA, the CDR3 is TGTGCCAGCAGCTTAGGCGCGACTAGCAGGTCCTACGAGCAGTACTTC. V is TRBV7-2 and J is TRBJ2-7; 7 bases line up with TRBD2. The J segment lost 1 base and the V segment lost 1 base, leaving 7 bases of the junction unmatched. Germline V gene lookup returns CDR1 SGHTA and CDR2 FQGNSA. This CDR3 region has 16 residues.

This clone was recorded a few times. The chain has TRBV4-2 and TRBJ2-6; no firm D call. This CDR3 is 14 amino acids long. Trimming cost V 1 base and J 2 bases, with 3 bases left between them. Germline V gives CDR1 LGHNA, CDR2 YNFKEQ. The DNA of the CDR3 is TGTGCCAGCAGCCAAGGGGCTGGGGCCAACGTCCTGACTTTC. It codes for CASSQGAGANVLTF.

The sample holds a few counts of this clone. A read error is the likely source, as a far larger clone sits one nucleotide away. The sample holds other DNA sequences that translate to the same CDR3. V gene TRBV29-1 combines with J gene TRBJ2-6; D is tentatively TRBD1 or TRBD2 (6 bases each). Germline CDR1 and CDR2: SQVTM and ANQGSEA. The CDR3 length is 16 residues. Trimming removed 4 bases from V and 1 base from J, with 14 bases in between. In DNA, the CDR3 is TGCAGCGTTGGAGTTAGGGGGGAATCTGGGGCCAACGTCCTGACTTTC. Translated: CSVGVRGESGANVLTF.

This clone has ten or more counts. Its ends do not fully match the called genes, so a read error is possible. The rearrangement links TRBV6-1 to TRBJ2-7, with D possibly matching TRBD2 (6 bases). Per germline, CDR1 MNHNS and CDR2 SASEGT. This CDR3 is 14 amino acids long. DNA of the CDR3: TGTGCCATCAGTGAGACGGGAGTCCTCCACGAGCAGTACTTC. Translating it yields CAISETGVLHEQYF.